This TCR beta chain stems from a study of blood T cell repertoires in COVID-19 (dated by TCRdb to about 2020). For the study in its entirety: Samples from collaborators originated in the United States, Italy and Spain and spanned both the acute and convalescent phases of COVID-19. The prospective study material was composed of cDNA or gDNA derived from T cells, B-cell-depleted T cells, or PBMCs. Sample metadata almost always included a de-identified subject ID, COVID-19 status, age in years and sex. Where available, HLA class I and class II types were obtained from metadata supplied by the sample provider rather than from assay-based typing. The samples were drawn from the first 160 participants of the ongoing ImmuneRACE study and from 1,254 subjects provided by 6 global collaborators. The dataset comprised deeply sampled blood TCRbeta repertoires from subjects exposed to, actively infected with, or recovered from COVID-19. The repertoires were released in a freely available public database meant as a resource for research on the immune response to SARS-CoV-2.

The immunoSEQ Assay, a bias-controlled multiplex PCR, was used to amplify TCRbeta CDR3 regions from genomic DNA. Per the source publication's procedure: Within the assay, amplification of reference gene primers was used to estimate how many nucleated cells each sample contained. To quantify the absolute abundance of each unique TCRbeta CDR3 rearrangement, sequence reads were collapsed and filtered. For each sample, productive Simpson clonality was calculated as the square root of Simpson's diversity index over productive rearrangements. Imported from immuneACCESS, the table was reduced by TCRdb to in-frame sequences with V and J called. These copies leave out some clones; in studies compared against another copy, an unresolved V gene accounts for under half, and the cause of the remainder is not known. From that table come the V and J calls and clone size; the DNA was used to work out D and trimming. The sample has under 75,000 clones on record, approximately 80% of them singletons. The ten biggest clones cover 18% of the sample.

For this chain, trimming is 3 bases at the V end and 0 bases at the J end, and the number of junction bases without a gene match is 4. Spanning cysteine to phenylalanine, the CDR3 consists of 15 amino acids. Only the CDR3 DNA stays, 45 bases, in frame from base 1. CDR1 is given as SGHRS and CDR2 as YFSETQ, both from the germline V gene. Findings and caveats that apply to the study as a whole: How much clinical and demographic metadata was included differed by source and by participant, and the metadata was provided uncurated.

For this clone: Its antigen is still unknown. Base qualities are not provided; no much larger clone lies one nucleotide away.

Another Seattle source contributed samples from volunteer blood donors who had recovered from COVID-19. Whole blood was collected in K2EDTA tubes by collaborating institutions according to the institutions' own protocols. For TCRbeta analysis, collaborators shipped samples in one of three forms: frozen whole blood, isolated PBMCs, or DNA extracted from either of those sample types. Specimen: peripheral blood. This clonotype was sampled from a man between 70 and 80 years old who had recovered from COVID-19. Here the chain combines TRBV5-1 and TRBJ2-3; TRBD1 aligns with 7 central bases. The DNA sequence reads TGCGCCAGCAGCTGGCAGGGGGTTAGCACAGATACGCAGTATTTT. This translates into CASSWQGVSTDTQYF.